Following are 18 T cell receptor beta chains from one sample sequenced in a study of T cells in Graves' hyperthyroidism and ophthalmopathy. There were TCR beta CDR3 regions amplified from RNA transcripts. First-round RT-PCR of the TCR CDR3 relied on the HTBI primer set. TCRdb reanalysed the multiplex PCR reads using MiXCR and keeps one entry per CDR3 protein. The sample carries 690,000 or so distinct CDR3 sequences, approximately 18% recorded once. Material for sequencing was blood. These receptors were taken from a woman aged 50 to 60 with Graves' hyperthyroidism that later progressed to Graves' ophthalmopathy.

This clonotype appeared a few times. The chain joins TRBV2 to TRBJ1-2, with 11 bases lining up with TRBD1. CDR1 is SNHLY, CDR2 FYNNEI, per germline. The J segment lost 8 bases and the V segment lost 8 bases, leaving 10 bases of the junction unmatched. The CDR3 spans 14 residues. The CDR3 sequence: CASLDRGPVGGYTF. The CDR3 DNA follows: TGTGCCAGCCTGGACAGGGGGCCGGTCGGGGGCTACACCTTC.

This clonotype was recorded at least ten times. The V and J genes are TRBV27 and TRBJ2-7, with 7 bases aligning to TRBD1. CDR1 MNHEY and CDR2 SMNVEV come from the germline V gene (reference sequence). Trimming removed 6 bases from V and 6 bases from J; junction bases left unmatched: 17. The CDR3 totals 16 residues. CDR3 sequence: CASSTIPGQRSGEQYF. CDR3 in DNA: TGTGCCAGCAGCACCATCCCGGGACAGCGGTCGGGCGAGCAGTACTTC.

As to this clonotype: A read error may produce the germline difference seen at one junction end. The CDR3 DNA reads as TGTGCCAGCAGTGCGGGACAGGATGATGAAAGACTGTTTTTT. As protein: CASSAGQDDERLFF. This chain links TRBV10-3 with TRBJ1-4; 8 bases map to TRBD1. Germline lookup yields CDR1 ENHRY and CDR2 SYGVKD. This CDR3 region has 14 residues.

In this sample, this clonotype turned up many times. V and J are TRBV12-3 or TRBV12-4 and TRBJ2-3, with unresolved D. This CDR3 has 14 amino acids. V lost 5 bases to trimming and J lost 2 bases, with 11 bases between them. The CDR3 DNA sequence: TGTGCCAGCAGTGAGGAACGGGTCACAGATACGCAGTATTTT. The encoded protein is CASSEERVTDTQYF.

This clonotype was detected many times. The V call is TRBV2, the J call TRBJ1-1; TRBD1 might be the D (5 bases). CDR1 is SNHLY and CDR2 is FYNNEI in the germline V gene. The V end lost 0 bases, the J end lost 1 base, and 12 bases lay between the germline ends. The CDR3 spans 16 residues. The CDR3 bases are TGTGCCAGCAGTGAAGCCCCCCCCACAGGGAACACTGAAGCTTTCTTT. Protein sequence: CASSEAPPTGNTEAFF.

This clonotype has at least ten counts. V and J are TRBV20-1 and TRBJ2-7; a possible D gene is TRBD1 (6 bases). CDR3 length: 14 amino acids. V was cut by 0 bases and J by 0 bases, with 9 bases left in between. Germline values: CDR1 DFQATT, CDR2 SNEGSKA (reference sequence). The CDR3 spells CSARDADSSYEQYF. The CDR3 region has the DNA TGCAGTGCTAGAGATGCGGACAGCTCCTACGAGCAGTACTTC.

This clonotype was found a few times. The gene calls are TRBV29-1 and TRBJ2-7; no definite D call. CDR1 is SQVTM, CDR2 ANQGSEA, per germline. CDR3 length: 10 residues. Trimming removed 4 bases at V and 3 bases at J, with 4 bases between. Written as DNA, the CDR3 is TGCAGCGTTGGCGGCTACGAGCAGTACTTC. This gives the protein CSVGGYEQYF.

This clonotype has at least ten counts. This chain joins TRBV12-3 or TRBV12-4 and TRBJ2-1, with 8 bases matching TRBD1. CDR3 length equals 15 residues. J was trimmed by 7 bases and V by 1 base; bases with no gene match: 6. CDR3 DNA sequence: TGTGCCAGCAGTTTAGGGACAGGGCAGGGGAATGAGCAGTTCTTC. It specifies CASSLGTGQGNEQFF.

This chain joins TRBV6-4 and TRBJ2-3; D is perhaps TRBD2 (7 bases). The CDR3 runs 16 residues. The germline CDR1 and CDR2 sequences are MRHNA and SNTAGT. V gave up 4 bases and J gave up 4 bases, with 18 bases separating them. The CDR3 sequence is CASSASYGGGADTQYF. CDR3 in DNA: TGTGCCAGCAGTGCCTCCTATGGCGGGGGCGCAGATACGCAGTATTTT.

This clonotype was counted at least ten times. This sequence joins TRBV19 and TRBJ1-2; TRBD1 might be the D (5 bases). The CDR3 extends over 14 amino acids. V lost 4 bases to trimming and J lost 3 bases, with 12 bases between them. Germline V gene lookup returns CDR1 LNHDA and CDR2 SQIVND (reference sequence). The DNA for the CDR3 is TGTGCCAGTAGTACACGACAGCTTCACTATGGCTACACCTTC. Its translation: CASSTRQLHYGYTF.

This rearrangement joins TRBV11-3 to TRBJ2-2; 8 nucleotides align to TRBD2. CDR3 length: 17 amino acids. V gave up 5 bases and J gave up 7 bases; unmatched junction bases: 15. Germline V gene sequence: CDR1 SGHNT, CDR2 YENEEA. The CDR3 DNA follows: TGTGCCAGCAGCCCCCGCCGGGGGCCCGGGGGGGACGGGGAGCTGTTTTTT. Its translation is CASSPRRGPGGDGELFF.

The chain couples TRBV20-1 to TRBJ2-3; 8 nucleotides match TRBD2. Germline CDR1 reads DFQATT; CDR2 reads SNEGSKA (reference sequence). The junction had 9 bases not matched to a gene; V was cut back by 6 bases and J by 4 bases. There are 14 residues in the CDR3. The CDR3 sequence: CSAKRGGQPDTQYF. For the CDR3, the DNA is TGCAGTGCCAAGCGCGGGGGGCAGCCAGATACGCAGTATTTT.

This clonotype appeared many times. J is TRBJ2-3 and V is TRBV20-1, with 13 bases fitting TRBD2. Germline V gene sequence: CDR1 DFQATT, CDR2 SNEGSKA (reference sequence). After removal of 6 bases from V and 2 bases from J, the junction contained 11 bases not matched to a gene. This CDR3 is built from 17 residues. The CDR3 DNA reads as TGCAGTGCAGGCGGCCCAGGGACTAGCGGGGTCACAGATACGCAGTATTTT. This gives the protein CSAGGPGTSGVTDTQYF.

The rearrangement joins TRBV10-3 to TRBJ2-1; D is ambiguous. CDR3 size: 14 residues. The germline V and J ends were trimmed by 3 bases and 0 bases, with 6 bases remaining between them. In germline, CDR1 is ENHRY, CDR2 SYGVKD. The CDR3 DNA reads TGTGCCATCAGTGACTCCAGCTCCTACAATGAGCAGTTCTTC. Protein product: CAISDSSSYNEQFF.

The chain joins TRBV20-1 to TRBJ2-3; D possibly corresponds to TRBD2 (5 bases). Between the trimmed V and J ends, which lost 6 bases and 1 base, there was a span of 14 bases. This CDR3 has 14 residues. The germline gives CDR1 DFQATT, CDR2 SNEGSKA (reference sequence). The CDR3, as DNA: TGCAGTGCCGCCCTGAATAGCGGCACAGATACGCAGTATTTT. It yields the protein CSAALNSGTDTQYF.

The V and J genes are TRBV4-2 and TRBJ1-1, with D perhaps matching TRBD1 (5 bases). V was cut by 4 bases and J by 1 base, with 13 bases left in between. This CDR3 has 15 amino acids. CDR1 and CDR2 (germline): LGHNA, YNFKEQ. For the CDR3, the DNA is TGTGCCAGCAGCCGAGTGGGGCAGGGGAACACTGAAGCTTTCTTT. It translates to CASSRVGQGNTEAFF.

This clonotype was counted a few times. This chain uses TRBV11-2 with TRBJ1-1, with a possible D match to TRBD1 (6 bases). The CDR3 extends over 17 amino acids. Trimming took 1 base from V and 5 from J, leaving 20 bases between them. Looked up from germline, CDR1 is SGHAT and CDR2 is FQNNGV. This CDR3 reads CASSLGYGGLGGTEAFF. CDR3 nucleotide sequence: TGTGCCAGCAGCTTAGGATATGGGGGCCTCGGGGGAACTGAAGCTTTCTTT.

V and J are TRBV9 and TRBJ1-4; no reliable D call. The CDR3 sequence is 14 residues long. The ends were cut back, 2 bases at V and 3 bases at J, with 8 bases in the middle. Germline CDR1 SGDLS, CDR2 YYNGEE. CDR3 sequence reads: CASSVRDANEKLFF. CDR3 DNA: TGTGCCAGCAGCGTCAGAGATGCTAATGAAAAACTGTTTTTT.